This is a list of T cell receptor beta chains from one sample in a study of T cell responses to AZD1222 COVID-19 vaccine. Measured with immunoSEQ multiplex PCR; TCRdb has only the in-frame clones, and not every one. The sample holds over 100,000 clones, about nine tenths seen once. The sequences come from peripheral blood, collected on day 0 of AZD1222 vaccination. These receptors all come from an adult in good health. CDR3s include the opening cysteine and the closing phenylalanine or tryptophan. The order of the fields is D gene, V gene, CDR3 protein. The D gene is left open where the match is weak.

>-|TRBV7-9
CASSLPEDEAFF
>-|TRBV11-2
CASSLEGNGYTF
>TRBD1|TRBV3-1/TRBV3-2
CASSQQETGGYGYTF
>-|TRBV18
CASSPPLGDTQYF
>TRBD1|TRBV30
CAWREFGQGLDTEAFF
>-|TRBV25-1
CASSESRGYTF
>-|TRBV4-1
CASSQETETQYF
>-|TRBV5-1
CASSPQSGPRRGYTF
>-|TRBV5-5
CASSPGWGSSNSEKLFF
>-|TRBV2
CASRSSIINYGYTF
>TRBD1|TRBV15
CATSRGDRGNYGYTF
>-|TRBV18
CASSPPLEVDSYNEQFF
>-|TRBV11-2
CASSLVDDGYTF
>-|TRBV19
CASDRGDIQYF
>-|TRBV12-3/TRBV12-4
CASSLGMAFF
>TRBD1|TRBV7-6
CASSYRRPGQGARGYTF
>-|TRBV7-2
CASSTGAINTGELFF
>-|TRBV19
CASTPADEKLFF
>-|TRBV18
CASSPIAREQAGYTF
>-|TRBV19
CASEGEGGPEAFF
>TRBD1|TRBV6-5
CASRDRGPYEQYF
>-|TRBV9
CASSVGGGHSYNEQFF
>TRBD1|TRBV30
CAWSVKDRREKLFF
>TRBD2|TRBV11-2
CASRGRGGRTSTDTQYF
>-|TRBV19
CASSIPRLGPDTQYF
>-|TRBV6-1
CASSEFWSDGDSNQPQHF
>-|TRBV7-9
CASSLQAGDTEAFF
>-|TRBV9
CASSASGGGTDTQYF
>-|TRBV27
CASSLAGSNQPQHF
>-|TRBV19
CAIKNLQNTEAFF
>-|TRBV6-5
CASSKWTAQVTEAFF
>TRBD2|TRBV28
CASTGGSTDTQYF
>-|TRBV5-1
CASSAIDRKNTEAFF
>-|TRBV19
CASSPPGPYEQYF
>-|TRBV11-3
CASSEAPTYEQYF
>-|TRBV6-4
CATVAYEQYF
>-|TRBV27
CASSSRQNYGYTF
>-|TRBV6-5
CASSYQGRDTEAFF
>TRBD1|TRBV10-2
CASSVWDRAYEQYF
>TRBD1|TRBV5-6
CASSLYGTGVPNTEAFF
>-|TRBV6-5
CASSLTGELFF
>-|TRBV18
CASSPTAGAEAFF